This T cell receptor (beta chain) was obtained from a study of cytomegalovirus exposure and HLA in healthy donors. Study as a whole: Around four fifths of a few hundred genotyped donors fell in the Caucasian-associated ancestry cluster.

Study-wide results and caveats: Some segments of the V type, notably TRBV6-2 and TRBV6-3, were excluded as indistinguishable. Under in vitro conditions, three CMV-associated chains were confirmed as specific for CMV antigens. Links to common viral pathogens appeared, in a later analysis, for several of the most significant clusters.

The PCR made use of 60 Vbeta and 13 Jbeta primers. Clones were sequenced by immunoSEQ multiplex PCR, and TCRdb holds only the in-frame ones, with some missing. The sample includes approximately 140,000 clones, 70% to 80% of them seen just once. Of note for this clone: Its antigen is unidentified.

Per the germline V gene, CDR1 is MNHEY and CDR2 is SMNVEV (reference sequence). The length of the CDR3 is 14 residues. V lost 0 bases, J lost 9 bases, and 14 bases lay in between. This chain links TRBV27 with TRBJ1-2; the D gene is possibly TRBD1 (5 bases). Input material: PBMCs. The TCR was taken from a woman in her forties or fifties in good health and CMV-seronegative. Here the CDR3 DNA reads TGTGCCAGCAGTTTATCGGGCGACAGTCGGAGCTACACCTTC. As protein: CASSLSGDSRSYTF.